These T cell receptor beta chains were read from a single sample in a study of cytomegalovirus exposure and HLA in healthy donors. Using immunoSEQ multiplex PCR, the repertoire was profiled, and TCRdb retains in-frame clones only, with some absent. This table has about 78,000 clones, over 55% appearing once. The sequencing input was PBMCs. All receptors derive from a man younger than 40 in good health and CMV-seropositive. Both conserved end residues are part of each CDR3. A D gene is named only where the DNA matches it firmly. Only part of the rows carry a size: once, few, many, or a class if the clone is expanded.

D gene	clone size	V gene	J gene	CDR3 length	CDR3 protein	CDR3 DNA
TRBD2	-	TRBV4-2	TRBJ2-5	16	CASSQSQLAGTETQYF	TGTGCCAGCAGCCAAAGCCAACTAGCGGGGACAGAGACCCAGTACTTC
-	-	TRBV9	TRBJ2-7	14	CASSPPTPGAEQYF	TGTGCCAGCAGCCCACCCACTCCAGGGGCCGAGCAGTACTTC
-	once	TRBV5-1	TRBJ1-1	14	CASSLVRGNTEAFF	TGCGCCAGCAGCTTAGTCAGGGGGAACACTGAAGCTTTCTTT
-	-	TRBV10-1	TRBJ1-1	11	CASSERGEAFF	TGCGCCAGCAGTGAGAGGGGTGAAGCTTTCTTT
-	few	TRBV2	TRBJ1-1	13	CASRGGGNTEAFF	TGTGCCAGCAGGGGCGGGGGGAACACTGAAGCTTTCTTT
TRBD1	-	TRBV11-3	TRBJ1-3	16	CASSFGTGSSGNTIYF	TGTGCCAGCAGCTTTGGGACAGGTTCCTCTGGAAACACCATATATTTT
-	-	TRBV27	TRBJ1-5	17	CASSLFGQSYSNQPQHF	TGTGCCAGCAGTTTATTCGGACAGAGCTATAGCAATCAGCCCCAGCATTTT
-	few	TRBV6-6	TRBJ1-4	13	CASSKQGLEKLFF	TGTGCCAGCAGTAAACAGGGTTTGGAAAAACTGTTTTTT
-	-	TRBV11-3	TRBJ2-5	13	CASSFQGQETQYF	TGTGCCAGCAGCTTTCAGGGACAAGAGACCCAGTACTTC
TRBD2	-	TRBV7-2	TRBJ2-1	17	CASSFLLAREGNNEQFF	TGTGCCAGCAGCTTCCTACTAGCCCGGGAGGGAAACAATGAGCAGTTCTTC
-	few	TRBV11-2	TRBJ2-7	13	CASSSLTTGEQYF	TGTGCCAGCAGCTCGCTGACTACGGGAGAGCAGTACTTC
-	-	TRBV25-1	TRBJ1-2	12	CASSPGNYGYTF	TGTGCCAGCAGTCCCGGTAACTATGGCTACACCTTC
TRBD2	-	TRBV9	TRBJ2-2	17	CASSPTLAGGDTGELFF	TGTGCCAGCAGCCCTACGCTAGCGGGAGGAGACACCGGGGAGCTGTTTTTT
-	-	TRBV4-3	TRBJ2-1	17	CASSQDVRENNYNEQFF	TGCGCCAGCAGCCAAGATGTCCGGGAAAACAACTACAATGAGCAGTTCTTC
-	-	TRBV4-2	TRBJ2-2	15	CASSQEIQATGELFF	TGTGCCAGCAGCCAAGAGATCCAGGCTACCGGGGAGCTGTTTTTT
TRBD2	few	TRBV14	TRBJ2-1	18	CASSQEYAGGQVRYEQFF	TGTGCCAGCAGCCAAGAATACGCGGGGGGGCAAGTTCGGTATGAGCAGTTCTTC
TRBD1	-	TRBV5-8	TRBJ2-5	15	CASSLGHGTAETQYF	TGTGCCAGCAGCTTGGGGCACGGGACAGCGGAGACCCAGTACTTC
TRBD1	-	TRBV6-5	TRBJ2-7	15	CASTPRQGQGPRRYF	TGTGCCAGCACCCCCCGGCAGGGACAGGGGCCCAGGAGGTACTTC
-	-	TRBV9	TRBJ2-1	16	CASSVGVGMAYNEQFF	TGTGCCAGCAGCGTAGGGGTCGGGATGGCCTACAATGAGCAGTTCTTC
TRBD1	-	TRBV2	TRBJ1-5	13	CASSGNRGQPQHF	TGTGCCAGCAGCGGAAACAGGGGACAGCCCCAGCATTTT
-	few	TRBV4-3	TRBJ2-7	15	CASSQGAGALDEQYF	TGCGCCAGCAGCCAAGGGGCGGGGGCGCTGGACGAGCAGTACTTC
TRBD2	-	TRBV29-1	TRBJ2-5	14	CSVDLASGLEAQYF	TGCAGCGTAGACTTGGCTAGCGGTTTAGAGGCCCAGTACTTC
TRBD1	-	TRBV30	TRBJ1-4	18	CAWSVPGQGARTNEKLFF	TGTGCCTGGAGTGTCCCCGGACAGGGGGCAAGGACTAATGAAAAACTGTTTTTT
-	-	TRBV19	TRBJ1-2	15	CASSIPGLANYGYTF	TGTGCCAGTAGTATTCCAGGTTTAGCTAACTATGGCTACACCTTC
-	-	TRBV2	TRBJ1-1	11	CASSLYTEAFF	TGTGCCAGCAGTTTATACACTGAAGCTTTCTTT
TRBD1	few	TRBV2	TRBJ2-7	14	CASGTGTGIDEQYF	TGTGCCAGCGGCACGGGGACAGGGATCGACGAGCAGTACTTC
-	-	TRBV5-4	TRBJ2-3	13	CASSTTTGDTQYF	TGTGCCAGCAGCACCACTACCGGCGATACGCAGTATTTT
-	-	TRBV29-1	TRBJ2-7	13	CSVAFTGSYEQYF	TGCAGCGTTGCCTTTACAGGCTCCTACGAGCAGTACTTC
TRBD1	-	TRBV5-1	TRBJ1-4	16	CASSSDPQGQHEKLFF	TGCGCCAGCAGCTCTGACCCACAGGGGCAACACGAAAAACTGTTTTTT
-	-	TRBV4-1	TRBJ1-4	17	CASSSPTSGASNEKLFF	TGCGCCAGCAGCTCCCCAACGTCAGGGGCTTCTAATGAAAAACTGTTTTTT